The entry that follows covers one T cell receptor (beta chain) sequence. J was trimmed by 7 bases and V by 3 bases; bases with no gene match: 12. The germline V gene has CDR1 SGHVS and CDR2 FQNEAQ. This CDR3 spans 15 amino acids. This record belongs to a study of shared clonotypes between healthy human individuals. Original methodology: Because ImmunoSEQ provided only junction sequences with no quality scores, the filtering differed. Sequencing was performed with immunoSEQ multiplex PCR; in TCRdb, only in-frame clones are kept and a portion is missing. D and trimming come from the DNA, and the V and J calls and clone size come from that table. The profile covers about 1.9 million clones, with 85% to 95% appearing a single time and 1.5% to 2% taken by the ten largest. Naive CD8 cells lacked CD45RO and underwent positive selection for CCR7, leaving out terminally differentiated effector memory CD45RA+ cells.

V usage is TRBV7-8 and J usage is TRBJ2-7; the match to TRBD1 covers 7 bases. The origin of this receptor is a man aged 18-30 years in good health. Some clones in this sample may be carry-over from other donors' samples. The sequenced sample consisted of naive CD8+ T cells from PBMCs. As DNA, the CDR3 is TGTGCCAGCAGCTTTTCCGGGACAGCCGGTCGTGAGCAGTACTTC. Amino acids: CASSFSGTAGREQYF.